This section outlines one T cell receptor beta chain sequence together with its context. Antigen unknown. The data derive from a study of identifying expanded T cells in peripheral blood. Study-level points and caveats: Across healthy donors, higher total template counts meant significantly greater roughly 2-week count variance.

Healthy donors had no documented immune events, such as infections, while sampled. The table came from immunoSEQ multiplex PCR; TCRdb's copy has only in-frame clones and leaves some out. Of some 80,000 clones in the sample, roughly 90% were seen once. Germline assignment: CDR1 MDHEN and CDR2 SYDVKM. This CDR3 comprises 13 residues. Trimming pared 9 bases from V and 2 bases from J, leaving 12 bases between. Input material: blood. This TCR was recovered from a person aged 18-70 years in good health. The chain couples TRBV28 to TRBJ2-3; D possibly corresponds to TRBD1 (5 bases). CDR3 amino acids: CASRDSNTDTQYF. The DNA of the CDR3 is TGTGCCAGTCGAGACAGTAACACAGATACGCAGTATTTT.